The 11 T cell receptor beta chains below come from one sample, sequenced in a study of PD-L1 blockade in urothelial cancer. Time point: peripheral blood 6 weeks after treatment start. Using immunoSEQ multiplex PCR, the repertoire was profiled, and TCRdb retains in-frame clones only, with some absent. The top ten clones hold about 10% of a sample with 66,000 or so clones, about nine tenths of them seen once. The input for sequencing was PBMCs, taken around atezolizumab (anti-PD-L1) treatment. The receptor source for this set is a man between 60 and 75 years old with urothelial cancer.

This chain joins TRBV5-6 and TRBJ1-3; possibly TRBD1 for D (5 bases). V was shortened by 2 bases and J by 4 bases, with 10 bases between the two germline ends. The CDR3 is 14 residues long. Germline CDR1 and CDR2: SGHDT and YYEEEE. The CDR3 DNA sequence: TGTGCCAGCAGCTTCTCAGGGCTCGGAAACACCATATATTTT. Translated, it gives CASSFSGLGNTIYF.

The chain combines TRBV6-5 with TRBJ1-2; D remains unclear. This CDR3 is built from 15 residues. Germline values: CDR1 MNHEY, CDR2 SVGAGI. Deletions cut 0 bases from V and 9 bases from J, with 17 bases between. CDR3 sequence reads: CASSYSEGVGTRYTF. The CDR3 region has the DNA TGTGCCAGCAGTTACTCGGAGGGTGTGGGAACCCGCTACACCTTC.

The chain uses TRBV29-1 and TRBJ1-2; D unclear. The CDR3 is 11 residues long. V was clipped by 3 bases and J by 5 bases, with 7 bases between them. The germline V gene has CDR1 SQVTM and CDR2 ANQGSEA. CDR3 sequence reads: CSVESSYGYTF. Here the CDR3 DNA reads TGCAGCGTTGAGTCTAGTTATGGCTACACCTTC.

J is TRBJ2-5 and V is TRBV7-9; 12 nucleotides line up with TRBD2. Per germline, CDR1 SEHNR and CDR2 FQNEAQ (reference sequence). V was pared by 3 bases and J by 5 bases, with 4 bases of the junction left unmatched. This CDR3 is built from 15 residues. CDR3 sequence: CASSFPTSGSETQYF. The CDR3 nucleotides read TGTGCCAGCAGCTTCCCGACTAGCGGGAGTGAGACCCAGTACTTC.

The chain uses TRBV6-6 and TRBJ1-1, with unresolved D. The V and J ends lost 6 bases and 3 bases respectively, with 8 bases between them. The CDR3 sequence is 12 residues long. Germline CDR1 reads MNHNY; CDR2 reads SVGAGI (reference sequence). The CDR3 loop reads CASRGRDTEAFF. The CDR3 nucleotides are TGTGCCAGCAGGGGGAGGGACACTGAAGCTTTCTTT.

The sample holds one count of this clone. The J gene is TRBJ1-1, the V gene TRBV5-1; 7 nucleotides align to TRBD1. The V and J ends lost 3 bases and 2 bases, in that order; junction bases with no gene match: 7. Germline assignment: CDR1 SGHRS and CDR2 YFSETQ. The CDR3 has 15 amino acids. The CDR3 loop is CASSSQGPHNTEAFF. In DNA, the CDR3 is TGCGCCAGCAGCTCACAGGGGCCCCATAACACTGAAGCTTTCTTT.

This chain joins TRBV5-1 and TRBJ2-5, with D perhaps TRBD1 (6 bases). This CDR3 comprises 15 residues. CDR1 SGHRS and CDR2 YFSETQ come from the germline V gene. Trimming took off 4 bases at V and 0 bases at J, with 13 bases between the two ends. CDR3 DNA: TGCGCCAGCAGCACCAGGGGAACGTACCAAGAGACCCAGTACTTC. As protein: CASSTRGTYQETQYF.

This clone has only one observation. The chain employs TRBV5-1 and TRBJ1-1, with 7 bases lining up with TRBD1. V lost 3 bases and J lost 1; bases outside the gene matches: 3. CDR3 length: 14 residues. Germline CDR1 and CDR2: SGHRS and YFSETQ. CDR3: CASSWGQKNTEAFF. The CDR3 bases are TGCGCCAGCAGCTGGGGACAGAAGAACACTGAAGCTTTCTTT.

The chain carries TRBV6-5 and TRBJ2-7, with 11 bases identical to TRBD2. CDR1 MNHEY and CDR2 SVGAGI come from the germline V gene. The CDR3 loop spans 16 amino acids. Unmatched junction bases numbered 4, after V lost 1 base and J lost 2 bases. The CDR3 protein is CASSYLGLAETYEQYF. In DNA, the CDR3 is TGTGCCAGCAGTTACTTGGGACTAGCGGAGACCTACGAGCAGTACTTC.

The rearrangement links TRBV5-1 to TRBJ2-5, with D perhaps matching TRBD1 (6 bases). CDR3 length: 13 residues. The V end lost 4 bases, the J end lost 3 bases, and 10 bases lay between the germline ends. CDR1 is SGHRS and CDR2 is YFSETQ in the germline V gene. The CDR3 nucleotides read TGCGCCAGCAGCGGAGACAGGAAAGAGACCCAGTACTTC. Its protein is CASSGDRKETQYF.

The V gene is TRBV6-5, the J gene TRBJ2-1; TRBD2 aligns across 7 bases. The length of the CDR3 is 16 residues. The germline gives CDR1 MNHEY, CDR2 SVGAGI. The V and J ends lost 2 bases and 8 bases, in that order; junction bases with no gene match: 12. The CDR3 here is CASSYTPTAGTHEQFF. In DNA, the CDR3 is TGTGCCAGCAGTTACACCCCTACAGCGGGGACCCATGAGCAGTTCTTC.